The 15 T cell receptor beta chains presented below share a single source sample, sequenced in a study of T cells after yellow fever vaccination. One entry per CDR3 protein results from TCRdb running MiXCR on the 5' RACE reads. The sample has about 360,000 distinct CDR3 sequences, roughly 6.1% seen once; the top ten hold approximately 15%. The sample was PBMCs, taken 5 days after the yellow fever booster vaccination. All receptors derive from a man aged 25 to 40 who received the YFV17D yellow fever vaccine.

This clonotype was seen at least ten times. The V and J genes are TRBV5-1 and TRBJ2-1; TRBD2 matches at 9 bases. Germline lookup yields CDR1 SGHRS and CDR2 YFSETQ. V gave up 4 bases and J gave up 4 bases; unmatched junction bases: 9. The CDR3 spans 16 residues. The CDR3 coding sequence is TGCGCCAGCAGCCCGATAGCGGGAGAAGGGTACAATGAGCAGTTCTTC. Residues: CASSPIAGEGYNEQFF.

A few counts support this clonotype. This chain joins TRBV27 and TRBJ2-7; tentative D call: TRBD2 (7 bases). V dropped 3 bases and J dropped 5 bases, with 20 bases sitting between them. This CDR3 comprises 16 residues. Germline V gene lookup returns CDR1 MNHEY and CDR2 SMNVEV (reference sequence). The CDR3 reads CASSFGGVDRLDEQYF. The CDR3 DNA follows: TGTGCCAGCAGTTTTGGGGGGGTAGACAGGCTCGACGAGCAGTACTTC.

This clonotype was observed a few times. The chain has TRBV10-3 and TRBJ2-1, with D unresolved. V lost 4 bases, J lost 2 bases, and 12 bases lay in between. Germline V gives CDR1 ENHRY, CDR2 SYGVKD. The CDR3 covers 15 residues. CDR3 DNA sequence: TGTGCCATCAGTGGCGGCCCCGTAACCTACAATGAGCAGTTCTTC. Amino acid sequence: CAISGGPVTYNEQFF.

In its sample, this clonotype was seen a few times. The rearrangement links TRBV28 to TRBJ2-1, with TRBD2 matching 7 bases. The CDR3 loop spans 18 amino acids. V lost 1 base, J lost 3 bases, and 12 bases stayed unmatched. The germline V gene encodes CDR1 MDHEN and CDR2 SYDVKM. This CDR3 is CASSLSPPYGGSYNEQFF. CDR3 in DNA: TGTGCCAGCAGTTTATCACCCCCCTATGGCGGGAGCTACAATGAGCAGTTCTTC.

This clonotype appeared many times. The CDR3 is CASSRDGTNQPQHF. CDR3 nucleotides: TGCGCCAGCAGCCGGGACGGGACGAATCAGCCCCAGCATTTT. This chain joins TRBV5-1 and TRBJ1-5, with a weak D call TRBD1 (5 bases). The CDR3 has 14 residues. CDR1 and CDR2 from the germline V gene are SGHRS and YFSETQ. V was pared by 4 bases and J by 4 bases, with 12 bases between.

This clonotype was recorded at least ten times. The chain recombines TRBV7-8 with TRBJ2-2; D is possibly TRBD2 (6 bases). In germline, CDR1 is SGHVS, CDR2 FQNEAQ. Trimming shortened V by 5 bases and J by 4 bases, and 14 bases separated the two germline ends. CDR3 size: 15 residues. CDR3 coding DNA: TGTGCCAGCAGCGAGCAGGCGGGGCCCACCGGGGAGCTGTTTTTT. This translates into CASSEQAGPTGELFF.

The J gene is TRBJ2-1, the V gene TRBV4-1; D call uncertain. V lost 3 bases and J 3 bases, leaving 3 bases between the germline ends. Germline V gene sequence: CDR1 MGHRA, CDR2 YSYEKL. CDR3 size: 12 residues. The CDR3 bases are TGCGCCAGCAGCCATAACTACAATGAGCAGTTCTTC. This translates into CASSHNYNEQFF.

CDR3 sequence: CASSPRGRGITGELFF. Here the CDR3 DNA reads TGTGCCAGCTCACCCCGCGGTCGCGGGATCACCGGGGAGCTGTTTTTT. The V gene is TRBV18, the J gene TRBJ2-2; TRBD2 might be the D (6 bases). Trimming cost V 3 bases and J 4 bases, with 15 bases left between them. There are 16 residues in the CDR3. Germline V gene data show CDR1 as KGHSH and CDR2 as LQKENI.

This clonotype was detected ten times or more. This rearrangement joins TRBV12-3 or TRBV12-4 to TRBJ2-5; D may be TRBD1 or TRBD2 (6 bases each). The CDR3 totals 14 residues. Trimming stripped 7 bases from V and 5 bases from J, with 17 bases between. The chain's CDR3 is CASTLSGAGETQYF. The CDR3 DNA follows: TGTGCCAGCACCCTTTCGGGGGCTGGCGAGACCCAGTACTTC.

This clonotype came up many times. This chain links TRBV5-1 with TRBJ1-5; no clear D. Trimming left V 4 bases short and J 4 bases short, with 12 bases between. The CDR3 has 14 amino acids. CDR1 and CDR2 from the germline V gene are SGHRS and YFSETQ. The CDR3 loop is CASSPATGNQPQHF. As DNA, the CDR3 is TGCGCCAGCAGCCCCGCCACGGGTAATCAGCCCCAGCATTTT.

This clonotype was counted between two and nine times. The V and J genes are TRBV30 and TRBJ2-6; 7 bases are a match to TRBD2. J gave up 0 bases and V 3 bases, and 5 bases lay outside the gene matches. From germline, CDR1 is GTSNPN and CDR2 SVGIG (reference sequence). The CDR3 runs to 16 residues. This chain's CDR3 is CAWSGGSLSGANVLTF. In DNA form, the CDR3 reads TGTGCCTGGAGCGGGGGGAGCCTCTCTGGGGCCAACGTCCTGACTTTC.

For this clonotype: The CDR3 end shows no conserved phenylalanine or tryptophan, and so a read error is likely. CDR3 DNA sequence: TGTGCCTGGAGTTTGGCCGGCCCCTACGAGCAGTACATC. Protein sequence: CAWSLAGPYEQYI. The chain carries TRBV30 and TRBJ2-7, with no clear D. This CDR3 region has 13 residues. CDR1 is GTSNPN, CDR2 SVGIG, per germline (reference sequence). The germline V and J ends were trimmed by 2 bases and 2 bases, with 10 bases remaining between them.

This clonotype has ten or more counts. J is TRBJ2-1 and V is TRBV5-5, with 11 positions matching TRBD2. J was trimmed by 6 bases and V by 4 bases; bases with no gene match: 6. Germline CDR1 and CDR2: SGHKS and YYEKEE (reference sequence). The CDR3 is 15 amino acids. The CDR3 DNA follows: TGTGCCAGCAGCCGTAGCGGGAGGGACGGCAATGAGCAGTTCTTC. Encoded protein: CASSRSGRDGNEQFF.

This clonotype was recorded at least ten times. The chain couples TRBV20-1 to TRBJ2-7, with D unclear. The CDR3 contains 11 residues. V was trimmed by 6 bases and J by 1 base, leaving 7 bases between them. Germline V lookup: CDR1 DFQATT, CDR2 SNEGSKA (reference sequence). CDR3 sequence: CSARTSYEQYF. CDR3 nucleotides: TGCAGTGCCCGGACGTCCTACGAGCAGTACTTC.

The CDR3 sequence: CSVPGLAEYEQYF. CDR3 nucleotide sequence: TGCAGCGTACCGGGACTAGCAGAGTACGAGCAGTACTTC. The chain combines TRBV29-1 with TRBJ2-7, with 9 bases identical to TRBD2. The CDR3 extends over 13 amino acids. Trimming at V came to 6 bases and at J to 4 bases, leaving 7 bases not matched to a gene. Germline CDR1 is SQVTM and CDR2 is ANQGSEA.